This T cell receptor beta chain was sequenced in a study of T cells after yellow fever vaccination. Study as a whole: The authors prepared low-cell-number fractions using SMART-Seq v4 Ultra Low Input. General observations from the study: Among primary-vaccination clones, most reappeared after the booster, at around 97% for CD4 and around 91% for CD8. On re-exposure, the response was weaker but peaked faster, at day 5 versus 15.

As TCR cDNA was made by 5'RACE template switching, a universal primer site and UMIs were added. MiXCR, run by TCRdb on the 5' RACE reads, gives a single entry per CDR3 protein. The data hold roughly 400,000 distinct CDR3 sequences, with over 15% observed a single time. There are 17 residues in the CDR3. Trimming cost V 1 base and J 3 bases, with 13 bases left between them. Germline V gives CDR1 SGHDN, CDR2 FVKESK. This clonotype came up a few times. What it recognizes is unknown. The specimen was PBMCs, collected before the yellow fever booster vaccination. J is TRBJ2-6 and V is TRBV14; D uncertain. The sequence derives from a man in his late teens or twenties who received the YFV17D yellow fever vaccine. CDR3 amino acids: CASSQAVTRGGANVLTF. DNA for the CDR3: TGTGCCAGCAGCCAAGCGGTGACCCGCGGTGGGGCCAACGTCCTGACTTTC.